Listed below are T cell receptor beta chains from one sample, sequenced in a study of shared clonotypes between healthy human individuals. Method: immunoSEQ multiplex PCR; TCRdb's copy keeps in-frame clones and lacks some. The sample includes about 110,000 clones, around 68% of them seen just once. Sequencing used memory CD8+ T cells sorted from blood. The receptor set was obtained from a woman in her thirties in good health. The CDR3 runs from the conserved cysteine through the conserved F or W. A D gene is named only where the DNA matches it firmly. The size of a clone is reported for some rows only, either as once, few or many, or as a class for expanded clones.

size	V	D	J	CDR3	DNA
.	TRBV7-2	TRBD1	TRBJ1-1	CASSLRDRVLVEAFF	TGTGCCAGCAGCCTTCGGGACAGGGTGTTAGTTGAAGCTTTCTTT
.	TRBV19	.	TRBJ2-3	CASSIVLASDTQYF	TGTGCCAGTAGTATTGTACTAGCCTCAGATACGCAGTATTTT
many	TRBV4-2	.	TRBJ2-7	CASSQDGADKTYEQYF	TGTGCCAGCAGCCAAGACGGGGCAGACAAAACCTACGAGCAGTACTTC
few	TRBV7-2	TRBD2	TRBJ2-1	CASSPWGGGGNEQFF	TGTGCCAGCAGCCCGTGGGGGGGAGGTGGGAATGAGCAGTTCTTC
.	TRBV5-4	.	TRBJ2-7	CASSLGYLGGSYEQYF	TGTGCCAGCAGCTTGGGATACTTAGGGGGCTCCTACGAGCAGTACTTC
.	TRBV29-1	.	TRBJ2-7	CSVANSENYEQYF	TGCAGCGTTGCAAACAGCGAAAACTACGAGCAGTACTTC
many	TRBV6-4	.	TRBJ2-1	CASSDGLENNEQFF	TGTGCCAGCAGTGACGGGCTAGAGAACAATGAGCAGTTCTTC
few	TRBV7-9	.	TRBJ2-3	CASSSTGQIKSSITDTQYF	TGTGCCAGCAGTTCCACGGGCCAGATTAAGAGTTCGATCACAGATACGCAGTATTTT
.	TRBV4-1	.	TRBJ2-2	CASSQDEGTLNTGELFF	TGCGCCAGCAGCCAAGACGAGGGGACTCTGAACACCGGGGAGCTGTTTTTT
.	TRBV28	.	TRBJ2-7	CASSPRHFSYEQYF	TGTGCCAGCAGTCCCAGACACTTCTCCTACGAGCAGTACTTC
few	TRBV5-1	.	TRBJ2-7	CASSLGQGEEYEQYF	TGCGCCAGCAGCTTGGGGCAGGGGGAGGAGTACGAGCAGTACTTC
.	TRBV2	.	TRBJ1-3	CASRGSSGNTIYF	TGTGCCAGCAGGGGGTCTTCTGGAAACACCATATATTTT
.	TRBV7-2	TRBD1	TRBJ2-7	CASSQRTGATDEQYF	TGTGCCAGCAGCCAACGGACAGGGGCGACCGACGAGCAGTACTTC
.	TRBV28	.	TRBJ1-2	CASSFHVGGINYGYTF	TGTGCCAGCAGTTTTCACGTCGGTGGAATTAACTATGGCTACACCTTC
once	TRBV4-2	TRBD2	TRBJ2-1	CASSPGLAGVISYNEQFF	TGTGCCAGCAGCCCGGGACTAGCGGGAGTTATCTCCTACAATGAGCAGTTCTTC
.	TRBV30	TRBD1	TRBJ1-2	CAWRTGGNYGYTF	TGTGCCTGGCGGACAGGGGGGAACTATGGCTACACCTTC
.	TRBV27	.	TRBJ2-7	CASSLSMGYEQYF	TGTGCCAGCAGTTTATCAATGGGCTACGAGCAGTACTTC
.	TRBV2	.	TRBJ2-7	CASSESAYEQYF	TGTGCCAGCAGTGAGTCAGCCTACGAGCAGTACTTC
.	TRBV6-1	.	TRBJ1-1	CASGNRAWAEAFF	TGTGCCAGTGGGAACAGGGCGTGGGCTGAAGCTTTCTTT
.	TRBV6-5	.	TRBJ2-7	CASSGHEQYF	TGTGCCAGCAGCGGGCACGAGCAGTACTTC
.	TRBV7-8	TRBD2	TRBJ2-7	CASSITTSGSSYEQYF	TGTGCCAGCAGCATTACGACTAGCGGGAGCTCCTACGAGCAGTACTTC
once	TRBV28	.	TRBJ1-2	CASGRGSNYGYTF	TGTGCCAGCGGGCGGGGGAGTAACTATGGCTACACCTTC
few	TRBV14	.	TRBJ2-7	CASSLVGFYEQYF	TGTGCCAGCAGCCTAGTGGGATTCTACGAGCAGTACTTC
.	TRBV10-2	.	TRBJ2-1	CASSESGYNEQFF	TGCGCCAGCAGTGAGTCGGGGTACAATGAGCAGTTCTTC
many	TRBV6-4	TRBD2	TRBJ2-3	CASSETSGGTDTQYF	TGTGCCAGCAGTGAGACTAGCGGGGGTACAGATACGCAGTATTTT
.	TRBV9	.	TRBJ1-1	CASSVAEGKGTEAFF	TGTGCCAGCAGCGTAGCAGAAGGGAAGGGAACTGAAGCTTTCTTT
.	TRBV15	TRBD2	TRBJ2-7	CATSKGLAGSYEQYF	TGTGCCACCAGCAAGGGACTAGCGGGATCCTACGAGCAGTACTTC
.	TRBV21-1	.	TRBJ1-1	CASSRRGQGHIAEAFF	TGTGCCAGCAGCAGGAGGGGACAGGGGCATATTGCTGAAGCTTTCTTT
.	TRBV25-1	.	TRBJ2-3	CASSQVRTDTQYF	TGTGCCAGCAGCCAAGTACGCACAGATACGCAGTATTTT
few	TRBV11-2	.	TRBJ2-3	CASSLETSWYPDTQYF	TGTGCCAGCAGCTTAGAGACTAGTTGGTATCCAGATACGCAGTATTTT
.	TRBV27	TRBD2	TRBJ2-7	CASSLAGQRGHYEQYF	TGTGCCAGCTCCTTAGCGGGCCAGCGGGGCCACTACGAGCAGTACTTC
.	TRBV9	TRBD2	TRBJ2-1	CASSVGLAGMDEQFF	TGTGCCAGCAGCGTAGGGCTAGCGGGAATGGATGAGCAGTTCTTC
.	TRBV7-9	.	TRBJ1-4	CASSLIDSATNEKLFF	TGTGCCAGCAGCTTAATTGACAGTGCAACTAATGAAAAACTGTTTTTT
.	TRBV6-4	TRBD2	TRBJ2-1	CASRDQAGASYNEQFF	TGTGCCAGCAGAGATCAAGCGGGAGCCTCATACAATGAGCAGTTCTTC
.	TRBV29-1	.	TRBJ1-2	CSVASGSNYGYTF	TGCAGCGTGGCCTCGGGAAGCAACTATGGCTACACCTTC
.	TRBV11-2	.	TRBJ2-3	CASSLWGRSTDTQYF	TGTGCCAGCAGCTTATGGGGGAGGAGCACAGATACGCAGTATTTT
.	TRBV28	.	TRBJ2-7	CASSPRAVYEQYF	TGTGCCAGCAGCCCGAGGGCAGTCTACGAGCAGTACTTC
.	TRBV29-1	.	TRBJ2-1	CSVRSMVTGENYNEQFF	TGCAGCGTTCGTTCAATGGTTACGGGAGAGAATTACAATGAGCAGTTCTTC
.	TRBV7-9	TRBD1	TRBJ1-2	CASSFRGTGDGYTF	TGTGCCAGCAGCTTCAGGGGGACAGGCGATGGCTACACCTTC
medium-sized	TRBV6-1	.	TRBJ1-1	CASSEGISEGTEAFF	TGTGCCAGCAGTGAAGGGATCAGCGAGGGCACTGAAGCTTTCTTT
.	TRBV7-7	TRBD2	TRBJ2-2	CASSQNWGGTGELFF	TGTGCCAGCAGCCAAAACTGGGGGGGCACCGGGGAGCTGTTTTTT
.	TRBV29-1	.	TRBJ2-7	CSVAGEGYEQYF	TGCAGCGTTGCAGGGGAGGGCTACGAGCAGTACTTC
.	TRBV4-1	TRBD2	TRBJ2-7	CASSQGVGGRILFHEQYF	TGCGCCAGCAGCCAAGGAGTCGGCGGGAGAATCCTCTTCCACGAGCAGTACTTC
.	TRBV6-1	TRBD1	TRBJ2-7	CAISDPTGTTHYEQYF	TGTGCCATCAGTGACCCGACAGGGACGACCCACTACGAGCAGTACTTC
.	TRBV7-8	TRBD2	TRBJ2-3	CASSIAGFVDTQYF	TGTGCCAGCAGTATAGCGGGATTCGTAGATACGCAGTATTTT
.	TRBV19	TRBD2	TRBJ2-1	CASSIGWGSGSNEQFF	TGTGCCAGTAGTATAGGTTGGGGTAGCGGGAGTAATGAGCAGTTCTTC
.	TRBV19	.	TRBJ1-1	CASSHISRLIDTEAFF	TGTGCCAGTAGCCATATTAGTCGGCTAATCGACACTGAAGCTTTCTTT
.	TRBV27	.	TRBJ1-4	CASKEIPGVTNEKLFF	TGTGCCAGCAAGGAGATTCCGGGAGTAACTAATGAAAAACTGTTTTTT
once	TRBV5-6	.	TRBJ2-7	CASSFTFYYEQYF	TGTGCCAGCAGCTTCACCTTTTACTACGAGCAGTACTTC
.	TRBV18	.	TRBJ1-4	CASSPDRSEKLFF	TGTGCCAGCTCCCCCGACAGAAGTGAAAAACTGTTTTTT
.	TRBV5-4	.	TRBJ2-3	CASSLGGLDTDTQYF	TGTGCCAGCAGCTTGGGAGGGCTGGACACAGATACGCAGTATTTT
once	TRBV21-1	.	TRBJ1-5	CASSARTGLVRDQPQHF	TGTGCCAGCAGCGCCCGGACAGGGCTGGTGAGGGATCAGCCCCAGCATTTT
few	TRBV6-4	.	TRBJ2-1	CASSDSNGENEQFF	TGTGCCAGCAGTGACTCGAACGGTGAGAATGAGCAGTTCTTC
.	TRBV2	TRBD2	TRBJ2-1	CASRQAGGIYNEQFF	TGTGCCAGCCGACAAGCGGGAGGGATATACAATGAGCAGTTCTTC